These 27 T cell receptor beta chains were all obtained from the same sample, sequenced in a study of blood T cell repertoires in COVID-19. TCRdb keeps only in-frame clones here, not all; method: immunoSEQ multiplex PCR. Of approximately 250,000 clones in the sample, 84% are singletons; the top ten hold approximately 1.5%. The sample comprised peripheral blood. The receptors come from a woman aged 40-49 years who had recovered from COVID-19.

V and J are TRBV6-5 and TRBJ1-2; D perhaps matches TRBD1 (5 bases). Trimming took 6 bases from V and 4 from J, leaving 12 bases between them. The CDR3 is 13 residues long. Germline V gene sequence: CDR1 MNHEY, CDR2 SVGAGI. CDR3 loop: CASSPTVAYGYTF. CDR3 bases: TGTGCCAGCAGCCCGACAGTCGCCTATGGCTACACCTTC.

This clone was recorded once. The rearrangement uses TRBV15 and TRBJ2-7; perhaps TRBD1 as D (6 bases). The germline V and J ends were trimmed by 3 bases and 0 bases, with 18 bases remaining between them. CDR3 size: 17 residues. Germline CDR1 LNHNV, CDR2 YYDKDF (reference sequence). The CDR3 DNA reads TGTGCCACCAGCAGGGAAGAAGCCGGGACATCCTCCTACGAGCAGTACTTC. Protein sequence: CATSREEAGTSSYEQYF. The full variable domain, its missing parts supplied by reference TRBV15 and TRBJ2-7, is DAMVIQNPRYQVTQFGKPVTLSCSQTLNHNVMYWYQQKSSQAPKLLFHYYDKDFNNEADTPDNFQSRRPNTSFCFLDIRSPGLGDTAMYLCATSREEAGTSSYEQYFGPGTRLTVT.

The V and J genes are TRBV18 and TRBJ2-1; TRBD2 might be the D (5 bases). Germline-derived CDR1 and CDR2 are KGHSH and LQKENI. Trimming removed 2 bases at V and 10 bases at J, with 12 bases between. The CDR3 is made up of 13 amino acids. The CDR3 region is CASSPSSGWEQFF. The CDR3 nucleotides read TGTGCCAGCTCACCATCATCGGGGTGGGAGCAGTTCTTC.

V gene TRBV19 combines with J gene TRBJ1-1; 8 bases align to TRBD1. Germline values: CDR1 LNHDA, CDR2 SQIVND (reference sequence). The CDR3 spans 15 residues. V was pared by 3 bases and J by 6 bases, with 9 bases of the junction left unmatched. The CDR3 nucleotides read TGTGCCAGTAGTATGACAGGGGCGGCAAGCCCTGAAGCTTTCTTT. Its protein product is CASSMTGAASPEAFF.

The rearrangement uses TRBV5-1 and TRBJ1-1; no clear D. The CDR3 length is 14 residues. V was trimmed by 0 bases and J by 1 base, leaving 7 bases between them. Germline CDR1 reads SGHRS; CDR2 reads YFSETQ. The CDR3 DNA follows: TGCGCCAGCAGCTTGGCACAGAGGAACACTGAAGCTTTCTTT. Residues: CASSLAQRNTEAFF.

The chain carries TRBV11-2 and TRBJ1-5; TRBD1 might be the D (6 bases). CDR1 is SGHAT and CDR2 is FQNNGV in the germline V gene. Trimming removed 5 bases at V and 4 bases at J, with 15 bases between. This CDR3 comprises 15 residues. The CDR3 DNA reads as TGTGCCAGCAGCAAGAGGACAGACCCTAATCAGCCCCAGCATTTT. Amino acid sequence: CASSKRTDPNQPQHF.

The CDR3 nucleotides read TGTGCCAGCAGCCTTACACGGGTAGGCTCCTACGAGCAGTACTTC. Its translation: CASSLTRVGSYEQYF. V and J are TRBV7-3 and TRBJ2-7; no clear D. This CDR3 spans 15 amino acids. Trimming pared 5 bases from V and 0 bases from J, leaving 14 bases between. The germline V gene encodes CDR1 SGHTA and CDR2 FQGTGA.

The chain joins TRBV3-1 (or the pseudogene TRBV3-2) to TRBJ2-1; maybe TRBD1 (6 bases). Trimming took off 4 bases at V and 5 bases at J, with 9 bases between the two ends. Per the germline V gene, CDR1 is LGHDT and CDR2 is YNNKEL (reference sequence). The CDR3 totals 13 residues. In DNA, the CDR3 is TGTGCCAGCAGCCCGACAGGAGACAATGAGCAGTTCTTC. Protein sequence: CASSPTGDNEQFF.

The chain employs TRBV27 and TRBJ2-3, with 8 bases that match TRBD2. Germline V lookup: CDR1 MNHEY, CDR2 SMNVEV (reference sequence). V was pared by 7 bases and J by 0 bases, with 6 bases of the junction left unmatched. The CDR3 spans 15 residues. The CDR3 nucleotides read TGTGCCAGCATCCGGACTAGCTCTAGCACAGATACGCAGTATTTT. Translated, it gives CASIRTSSSTDTQYF.

The V and J genes are TRBV5-1 and TRBJ2-1; TRBD2 matches at 7 bases. The CDR3 totals 14 residues. After removal of 6 bases from V and 5 bases from J, the junction contained 8 bases not matched to a gene. CDR1 is SGHRS and CDR2 is YFSETQ in the germline V gene. For the CDR3, the DNA is TGCGCCAGCACCCGGGACTACGGAAACAATGAGCAGTTCTTC. Amino acid sequence: CASTRDYGNNEQFF.

The gene calls are TRBV3-1 (or the pseudogene TRBV3-2) and TRBJ2-5, with D possibly being TRBD2 (5 bases). V lost 1 base to trimming and J lost 2 bases, with 14 bases between them. The CDR3 is 16 amino acids. Per germline, CDR1 LGHDT and CDR2 YNNKEL (reference sequence). In DNA form, the CDR3 reads TGTGCCAGCAGCCAAGCCCTTGAGGGCAGGCAAGAGACCCAGTACTTC. It translates to CASSQALEGRQETQYF.

This chain's CDR3 is CSEGGAPVGTQYF. DNA of the CDR3: TGCAGCGAGGGTGGAGCCCCGGTGGGGACCCAGTACTTC. The chain joins TRBV29-1 to TRBJ2-5; D not certain. V gave up 7 bases and J gave up 7 bases, with 19 bases separating them. The CDR3 is 13 amino acids. Germline V gives CDR1 SQVTM, CDR2 ANQGSEA.

The rearrangement joins TRBV9 to TRBJ2-2; possible D gene TRBD2, 6 bases. The CDR3 has 15 amino acids. Germline loops: CDR1 SGDLS, CDR2 YYNGEE. Deletions cut 4 bases from V and 4 bases from J, with 14 bases between. CDR3 DNA: TGTGCCAGCAGCCCCGGGACTCCTCTCACCGGGGAGCTGTTTTTT. It encodes CASSPGTPLTGELFF.

This chain joins TRBV19 and TRBJ1-1, with D tentatively TRBD1 (5 bases). The CDR3 runs 13 residues. Trimming pared 3 bases from V and 4 bases from J, leaving 9 bases between. Germline CDR1 LNHDA, CDR2 SQIVND (reference sequence). CDR3 loop: CASSMGGGTEAFF. In DNA form, the CDR3 reads TGTGCCAGTAGTATGGGGGGGGGCACTGAAGCTTTCTTT. The whole variable domain, filled in from reference TRBV19 and TRBJ1-1, reads DGGITQSPKYLFRKEGQNVTLSCEQNLNHDAMYWYRQDPGQGLRLIYYSQIVNDFQKGDIAEGYSVSREKKESFPLTVTSAQKNPTAFYLCASSMGGGTEAFFGQGTRLTVV.

This clone was seen a single time. As DNA, the CDR3 is TGTGCCAGCAGTGAAATAAATGGCAGGGGGGAAGAAGCTTTCTTT. Its translation: CASSEINGRGEEAFF. This sequence joins TRBV6-1 and TRBJ1-1, with 7 bases that match TRBD1. The CDR3 has 15 residues. CDR1 and CDR2 from the germline V gene are MNHNS and SASEGT. V was clipped by 2 bases and J by 8 bases; unmatched bases: 11.

This chain connects TRBV12-5 to TRBJ1-3; D is possibly TRBD1 (5 bases). The CDR3 runs 17 residues. Germline V gene data show CDR1 as LGHNT and CDR2 as FRNRAP. Trimming shortened V by 0 bases and J by 0 bases, and 12 bases separated the two germline ends. The CDR3 here is CASGLVRLDNSGNTIYF. CDR3 coding DNA: TGTGCTAGTGGTTTGGTACGGTTGGACAACTCTGGAAACACCATATATTTT.

This chain links TRBV3-1 (or the pseudogene TRBV3-2) with TRBJ1-1; D is perhaps TRBD1 (5 bases). Germline CDR1 and CDR2: LGHDT and YNNKEL (reference sequence). The CDR3 length is 12 residues. V gave up 2 bases and J gave up 8 bases, with 9 bases separating them. In nucleotides, the CDR3 is TGTGCCAGCAGCCAACTAAACAGGGAAGCTTTCTTT. Translated, it gives CASSQLNREAFF.

The chain carries TRBV12-3 or TRBV12-4 and TRBJ2-5; 9 positions match TRBD1. The CDR3 has 13 residues. The V segment lost 4 bases and the J segment 5 bases; nucleotides outside the gene matches: 2. This chain's CDR3 is CASSYRGQETQYF. CDR3 DNA: TGTGCCAGCAGTTACAGGGGGCAGGAGACCCAGTACTTC.

The chain recombines TRBV19 with TRBJ1-4, with 7 bases that match TRBD1. Germline V gene sequence: CDR1 LNHDA, CDR2 SQIVND (reference sequence). Trimming cost V 6 bases and J 4 bases; bases outside gene matches: 17. The CDR3 totals 18 residues. The CDR3 reads CASRQKPGQKNDNEKLFF. CDR3 sequence (DNA): TGTGCCAGTAGACAAAAGCCGGGACAGAAGAACGATAATGAAAAACTGTTTTTT. Based on the CDR3 plus reference TRBV19 and TRBJ1-4, the full variable domain is DGGITQSPKYLFRKEGQNVTLSCEQNLNHDAMYWYRQDPGQGLRLIYYSQIVNDFQKGDIAEGYSVSREKKESFPLTVTSAQKNPTAFYLCASRQKPGQKNDNEKLFFGSGTQLSVL.

This clone turned up a few times. The gene calls are TRBV7-9 and TRBJ1-1, with D hard to call. Germline CDR1 SEHNR, CDR2 FQNEAQ (reference sequence). The CDR3 runs 13 residues. The V gene lost 2 bases and the J gene lost 3 bases, with 7 bases spanning the gap. The CDR3 nucleotides read TGTGCCAGCAGCTTACAACCGGACACTGAAGCTTTCTTT. Amino acid sequence: CASSLQPDTEAFF.

The V gene is TRBV11-1, the J gene TRBJ2-1, with 10 bases that match TRBD1. V shed 4 bases, J shed 8 bases, and the junction held 11 bases outside the gene matches. Germline lookup yields CDR1 SGHAT and CDR2 FQDESV (reference sequence). This CDR3 is 16 amino acids long. The CDR3 sequence: CASSSNPGQGLYEQFF. As DNA, the CDR3 is TGTGCCAGCAGCTCGAACCCGGGACAGGGGTTGTATGAGCAGTTCTTC.

The chain combines TRBV27 with TRBJ2-1; D may be TRBD2 (6 bases). Germline CDR1 and CDR2: MNHEY and SMNVEV (reference sequence). This CDR3 spans 16 amino acids. The germline V and J ends were trimmed by 5 bases and 4 bases, with 18 bases remaining between them. DNA for the CDR3: TGTGCCAGCAGTCCCCGGGACTCATTCACTTACAATGAGCAGTTCTTC. Its translation: CASSPRDSFTYNEQFF.

The chain links TRBV28 to TRBJ1-2; D call uncertain. Trimming pared 8 bases from V and 4 bases from J, leaving 17 bases between. This CDR3 contains 14 residues. Germline loops: CDR1 MDHEN, CDR2 SYDVKM. The CDR3 sequence: CASEPRAAVYGYTF. CDR3 coding DNA: TGTGCCAGCGAACCACGTGCGGCGGTCTATGGCTACACCTTC.

In its sample, this clone was seen a few times. J is TRBJ2-3 and V is TRBV24-1; D is perhaps TRBD1 (6 bases). The CDR3 is 14 amino acids. The ends were cut back, 3 bases at V and 3 bases at J, with 9 bases in the middle. From germline, CDR1 is KGHDR and CDR2 SFDVKD. CDR3 loop: CATSDVGTTDTQYF. In nucleotides, the CDR3 is TGTGCCACCAGTGATGTCGGGACAACAGATACGCAGTATTTT.

The rearrangement links TRBV5-1 to TRBJ2-2, with D uncertain. The ends were cut back, 0 bases at V and 0 bases at J, with 12 bases in the middle. The CDR3 is 17 amino acids. CDR1 and CDR2 (germline): SGHRS, YFSETQ. The CDR3 nucleotides are TGCGCCAGCAGCTTGGAAACCGTTACTACGAACACCGGGGAGCTGTTTTTT. Residues: CASSLETVTTNTGELFF.

The J gene is TRBJ1-2, the V gene TRBV6-5; 9 bases map to TRBD1. Germline V gene data show CDR1 as MNHEY and CDR2 as SVGAGI. Trimming removed 0 bases from V and 6 bases from J; junction bases left unmatched: 2. The length of the CDR3 is 14 residues. As DNA, the CDR3 is TGTGCCAGCAGTTACTCGAGACAGGGGGATGGCTACACCTTC. This encodes CASSYSRQGDGYTF.

The chain joins TRBV7-3 to TRBJ2-5, with 10 bases identical to TRBD2. This CDR3 comprises 15 residues. In germline, CDR1 is SGHTA, CDR2 FQGTGA. Trimming removed 2 bases from V and 1 base from J; junction bases left unmatched: 1. Here the CDR3 reads CASSLVAGGQETQYF. CDR3 coding DNA: TGTGCCAGCAGCTTAGTAGCGGGGGGCCAAGAGACCCAGTACTTC.